The 12 T cell receptor beta chains given below trace back to one sample, sequenced in a study of T cells in Graves' hyperthyroidism and ophthalmopathy. It was RNA transcripts that yielded the amplified TCR beta CDR3 regions. When the TCR CDR3 underwent first-round RT-PCR, the HTBI primer set was used. One entry per CDR3 protein results from TCRdb running MiXCR on the multiplex PCR reads. The sample has approximately 610,000 distinct CDR3 sequences, roughly a sixth seen once. Sequencing was performed on blood. The receptors originated from a woman aged 18-30 years with Graves' hyperthyroidism.

J is TRBJ2-5 and V is TRBV5-8, with D unresolved. Germline-derived CDR1 and CDR2 are SGHTS and YDEGEE. V was cut by 4 bases and J by 11 bases, with 24 bases left in between. The CDR3 consists of 15 residues. CDR3 bases: TGTGCCAGCAGCCAAAAAAGATTAAATATCCGCCTTCAGTACTTC. Its protein product is CASSQKRLNIRLQYF.

This clonotype has a count of ten or more. The chain joins TRBV19 to TRBJ2-2; the match to TRBD1 covers 9 bases. Germline CDR1 is LNHDA and CDR2 is SQIVND (reference sequence). This CDR3 comprises 16 residues. Trimming cost V 5 bases and J 1 base; bases outside gene matches: 5. In DNA form, the CDR3 reads TGTGCCAGTAGTCCCTTGGGACAGGGGAACACCGGGGAGCTGTTTTTT. It codes for CASSPLGQGNTGELFF. Supplemented by reference TRBV19 and TRBJ2-2, the full variable domain reads DGGITQSPKYLFRKEGQNVTLSCEQNLNHDAMYWYRQDPGQGLRLIYYSQIVNDFQKGDIAEGYSVSREKKESFPLTVTSAQKNPTAFYLCASSPLGQGNTGELFFGEGSRLTVL.

This clonotype was counted many times. The genes are TRBV18 and TRBJ2-1; tentative D call: TRBD1 (5 bases). The CDR3 has 14 amino acids. Trimming pared 3 bases from V and 10 bases from J, leaving 16 bases between. The germline gives CDR1 KGHSH, CDR2 LQKENI. The CDR3 loop is CASSPQGTRGEQFF. In DNA form, the CDR3 reads TGTGCCAGCTCACCCCAGGGCACCCGAGGCGAGCAGTTCTTC. The entire variable domain, with the rest obtained from reference TRBV18 and TRBJ2-1, is as follows: NAGVMQNPRHLVRRRGQEARLRCSPMKGHSHVYWYRQLPEEGLKFMVYLQKENIIDESGMPKERFSAEFPKEGPSILRIQQVVRGDSAAYFCASSPQGTRGEQFFGPGTRLTVL.

This clonotype appeared many times. This chain connects TRBV6-2 or TRBV6-3 to TRBJ2-1, with 13 nucleotides matching TRBD2. The CDR3 consists of 15 residues. Trimming at V came to 6 bases and at J to 2 bases, leaving 1 base not matched to a gene. Germline CDR1 and CDR2: MNHEY and SVGEGT. The CDR3 nucleotides are TGTGCCAGCAGAACTAGCGGGAGGGCCTACAATGAGCAGTTCTTC. Protein sequence: CASRTSGRAYNEQFF.

The chain carries TRBV25-1 and TRBJ2-5; D could derive from TRBD1 or TRBD2 (5 bases each). V lost 2 bases and J 9 bases, leaving 10 bases between the germline ends. Germline lookup yields CDR1 MGHDK and CDR2 SYGVNS. CDR3 length: 12 amino acids. The CDR3: CASSEGDPPQYF. The CDR3 DNA follows: TGTGCCAGCAGTGAAGGGGACCCCCCCCAGTACTTC.

At least ten counts were recorded for this clonotype. The CDR3 reads CASSSGGENSPLHF. The CDR3 DNA follows: TGTGCCAGCAGCTCGGGGGGCGAGAATTCACCCCTCCACTTT. The chain carries TRBV11-2 and TRBJ1-6, with a weak D call TRBD1 (6 bases). Trimming left V 4 bases short and J 7 bases short, with 11 bases between. Germline V gene sequence: CDR1 SGHAT, CDR2 FQNNGV. The CDR3 runs to 14 residues.

This clonotype appeared once. This may come from a read error, since a much larger clone is one base off. The V call is TRBV3-1, the J call TRBJ1-2; D not certain. Deletions cut 7 bases from V and 4 bases from J, with 16 bases between. There are 14 residues in the CDR3. CDR1 LGHDT and CDR2 YNNKEL come from the germline V gene (reference sequence). The CDR3 loop reads CASTRTWLGYGYTF. The CDR3 nucleotides are TGTGCCAGCACCCGTACGTGGCTGGGCTATGGCTACACCTTC.

This clonotype has a count of ten or more. The V call is TRBV28, the J call TRBJ1-1, with D perhaps TRBD1 (6 bases). Trimming removed 8 bases at V and 4 bases at J, with 14 bases between. CDR1 is MDHEN, CDR2 SYDVKM, per germline. The CDR3 consists of 13 residues. CDR3 in amino acids: CASEGVEGTEAFF. DNA of the CDR3: TGTGCCAGCGAGGGGGTTGAGGGCACTGAAGCTTTCTTT. The variable domain in full, with the rest retrieved from reference TRBV28 and TRBJ1-1, is DVKVTQSSRYLVKRTGEKVFLECVQDMDHENMFWYRQDPGLGLRLIYFSYDVKMKEKGDIPEGYSVSREKKERFSLILESASTNQTSMYLCASEGVEGTEAFFGQGTRLTVV.

The rearrangement links TRBV11-2 to TRBJ1-3, with D hard to call. Germline V gene data show CDR1 as SGHAT and CDR2 as FQNNGV. V lost 3 bases and J lost 0, with 3 bases in between. This CDR3 contains 13 residues. CDR3 bases: TGTGCCAGCAGCTTGTACTCTGGAAACACCATATATTTT. This sequence encodes CASSLYSGNTIYF.

This chain uses TRBV7-8 with TRBJ2-7; no clear D. The ends were cut back, 1 base at V and 3 bases at J, with 16 bases in the middle. Germline V CDR1 and CDR2: SGHVS, FQNEAQ. This CDR3 has 16 residues. CDR3 DNA: TGTGCCAGCAGCTTAGAGCCCGCCAACCTCTGCTACGAGCAGTACTTC. Its protein product is CASSLEPANLCYEQYF.

This clonotype has a handful of counts. The rearrangement uses TRBV18 and TRBJ2-7; TRBD2 matches 14 bases. In germline, CDR1 is KGHSH, CDR2 LQKENI. Trimming cost V 4 bases and J 2 bases; bases outside gene matches: 16. The CDR3 has 20 residues. The chain's CDR3 is CASSRVRTSGRPIDTYEQYF. The DNA of the CDR3 is TGTGCCAGCTCACGTGTCCGGACTAGCGGGAGGCCAATCGACACCTACGAGCAGTACTTC.

The chain links TRBV25-1 to TRBJ2-1; a weak D match, TRBD1 (6 bases). There are 16 residues in the CDR3. Germline V gene sequence: CDR1 MGHDK, CDR2 SYGVNS. V was clipped by 4 bases and J by 9 bases, with 22 bases between them. CDR3 residues: CASSVIGDIREGEQFF. The CDR3 bases are TGTGCCAGCAGTGTGATCGGGGACATCCGAGAAGGTGAGCAGTTCTTC.